This TCR beta chain was found in a study of blood T cell repertoires in COVID-19. Clones were sequenced by immunoSEQ multiplex PCR, and TCRdb holds only the in-frame ones, with some missing. The table has hundreds of thousands of clones, 87% seen once. Trimming left V 4 bases short and J 8 bases short, with 11 bases between. The CDR3 contains 13 residues. CDR1 is MNHEY, CDR2 SMNVEV, per germline (reference sequence). The receptor comes from a young woman who had recovered from COVID-19. The specimen was peripheral blood. The chain couples TRBV27 to TRBJ1-4, with D possibly being TRBD1 (5 bases). The CDR3 DNA sequence: TGTGCCAGCAGTTACGGAGGGGTAGAAAAACTGTTTTTT. It codes for CASSYGGVEKLFF.